This T cell receptor (beta chain) was sequenced for a study of blood T cells in healthy people across ages. Study background: The template switching approach captured approximately one barcoded beta molecule for every two T cells. Study conclusions and caveats: Per million T cells, the diversity of TCR beta decreased roughly linearly as age advanced. The study found more naive CD4+ cells and higher diversity in long-lived than aged donors.

PCR was performed a second time for about 7 to 11 cycles using a sample-barcoded 5' primer and a J-beta primer mix. Each sample provided no less than 2.5 million CDR3-containing paired-end reads. TCRdb independently ran MiXCR on the 5' RACE reads; one entry per CDR3 protein. The table includes roughly 1.5 million distinct CDR3 sequences, roughly 43% detected once. V was clipped by 0 bases and J by 8 bases, with 8 bases between them. In germline, CDR1 is SGHRS, CDR2 YFSETQ. The CDR3 totals 12 residues. This clonotype turned up a few times. Its antigen is still unknown. The rearrangement joins TRBV5-1 to TRBJ1-2, with unresolved D. The TCR comes from a woman between 18 and 29 years old in good health. The specimen sequenced was blood. The DNA of the CDR3 is TGCGCCAGCAGCTTGGCCAGCATGGGCTACACCTTC. Its translation is CASSLASMGYTF.